This T cell receptor (beta chain) was retrieved from a study of OX40 agonist ivuxolimab in advanced cancers. Study details: The treatment was a fully human IgG2 OX40 agonist, ivuxolimab. Of mixed ages from about 20 to 80 and averaging around 60 years, the group was around 78% male. Points from the study as a whole: With doses of 0.1-3.0 mg/kg, partial responders showed among the lowest clonal expansion. Specificity for antigen went undetermined in the expanded peripheral T cells.

As for this clone: Its target is unknown.

The assay was immunoSEQ multiplex PCR, and TCRdb's table has in-frame clones only and misses some. This table holds some 34,000 clones, about 81% found once. The V end lost 1 base, the J end lost 0 bases, and 3 bases lay between the germline ends. CDR1 and CDR2 from the germline V gene are WNHNN and SYGVQD (reference sequence). This CDR3 comprises 13 residues. The receptor's source is an adult with an advanced solid tumor such as melanoma, head and neck, liver or kidney cancer. The chain joins TRBV10-1 to TRBJ1-1; D ambiguous. This specimen was CD4+ or CD8+ T cells sorted from blood, taken in a trial of the OX40 agonist ivuxolimab. CDR3 in amino acids: CASSEYMNTEAFF. CDR3 coding DNA: TGCGCCAGCAGTGAGTATATGAACACTGAAGCTTTCTTT.